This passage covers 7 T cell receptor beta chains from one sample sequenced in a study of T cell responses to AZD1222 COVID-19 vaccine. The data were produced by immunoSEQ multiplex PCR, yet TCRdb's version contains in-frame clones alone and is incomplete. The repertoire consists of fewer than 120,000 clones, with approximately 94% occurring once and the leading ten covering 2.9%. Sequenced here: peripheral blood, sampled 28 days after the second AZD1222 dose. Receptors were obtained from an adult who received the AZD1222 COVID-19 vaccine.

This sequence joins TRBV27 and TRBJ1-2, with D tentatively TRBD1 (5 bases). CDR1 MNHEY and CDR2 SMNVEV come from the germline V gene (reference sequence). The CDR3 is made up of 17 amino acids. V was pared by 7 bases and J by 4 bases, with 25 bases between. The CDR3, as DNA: TGTGCCAGCACCCCCTTGGGTATGGGGAGTGGGGCCTATGGCTACACCTTC. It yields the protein CASTPLGMGSGAYGYTF.

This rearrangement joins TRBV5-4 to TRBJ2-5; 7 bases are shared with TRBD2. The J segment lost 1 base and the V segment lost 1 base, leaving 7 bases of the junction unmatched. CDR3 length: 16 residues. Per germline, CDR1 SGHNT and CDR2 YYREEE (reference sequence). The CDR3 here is CASSLFSGGPQETQYF. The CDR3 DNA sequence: TGTGCCAGCAGCTTGTTCTCGGGGGGTCCCCAAGAGACCCAGTACTTC. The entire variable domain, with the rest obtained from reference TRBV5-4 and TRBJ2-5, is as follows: ETGVTQSPTHLIKTRGQQVTLRCSSQSGHNTVSWYQQALGQGPQFIFQYYREEENGRGNFPPRFSGLQFPNYSSELNVNALELDDSALYLCASSLFSGGPQETQYFGPGTRLLVL.

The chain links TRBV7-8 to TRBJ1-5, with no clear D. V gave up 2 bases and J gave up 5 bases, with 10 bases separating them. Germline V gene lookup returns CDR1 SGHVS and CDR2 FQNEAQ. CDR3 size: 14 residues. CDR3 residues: CASSLQMADQPQHF. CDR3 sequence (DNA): TGTGCCAGCAGCTTACAGATGGCCGATCAGCCCCAGCATTTT.

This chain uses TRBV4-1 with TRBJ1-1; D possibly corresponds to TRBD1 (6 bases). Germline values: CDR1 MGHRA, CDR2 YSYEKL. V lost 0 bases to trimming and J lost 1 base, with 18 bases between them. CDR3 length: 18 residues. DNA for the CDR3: TGCGCCAGCAGCCAAGAATTCGGCAGGGGTCGATGGAACACTGAAGCTTTCTTT. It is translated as CASSQEFGRGRWNTEAFF.

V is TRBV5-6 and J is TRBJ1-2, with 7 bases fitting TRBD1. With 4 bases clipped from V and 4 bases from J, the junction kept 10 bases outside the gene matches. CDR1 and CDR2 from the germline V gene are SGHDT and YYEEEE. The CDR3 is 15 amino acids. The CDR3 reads CASSSRGPGPYGYTF. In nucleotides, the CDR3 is TGTGCCAGCAGCAGTAGGGGGCCCGGGCCCTATGGCTACACCTTC.

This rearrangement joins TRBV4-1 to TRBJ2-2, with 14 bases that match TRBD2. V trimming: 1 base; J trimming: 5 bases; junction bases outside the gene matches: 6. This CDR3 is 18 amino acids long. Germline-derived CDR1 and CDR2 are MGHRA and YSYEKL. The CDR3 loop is CASSQAGLAGVGTGELFF. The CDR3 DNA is TGCGCCAGCAGCCAAGCGGGACTAGCGGGAGTTGGGACCGGGGAGCTGTTTTTT.

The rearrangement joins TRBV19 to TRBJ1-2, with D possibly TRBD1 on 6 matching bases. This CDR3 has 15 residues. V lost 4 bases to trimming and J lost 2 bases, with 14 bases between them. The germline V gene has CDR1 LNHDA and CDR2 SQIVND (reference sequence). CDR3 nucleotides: TGTGCCAGTAGTACGTCGGCAGGGGTAAACTATGGCTACACCTTC. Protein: CASSTSAGVNYGYTF.